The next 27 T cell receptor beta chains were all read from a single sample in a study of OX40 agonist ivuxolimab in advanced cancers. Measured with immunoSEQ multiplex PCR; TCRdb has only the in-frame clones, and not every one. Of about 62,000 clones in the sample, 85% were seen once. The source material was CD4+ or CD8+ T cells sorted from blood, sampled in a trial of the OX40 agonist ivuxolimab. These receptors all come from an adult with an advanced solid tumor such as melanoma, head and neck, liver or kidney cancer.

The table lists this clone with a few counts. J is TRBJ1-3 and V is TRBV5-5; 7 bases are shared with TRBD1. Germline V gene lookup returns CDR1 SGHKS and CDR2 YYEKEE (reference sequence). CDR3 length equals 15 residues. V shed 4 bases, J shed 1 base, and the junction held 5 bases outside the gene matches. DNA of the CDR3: TGTGCCAGCAGCGCGGGACAGAGTTCTGGAAACACCATATATTTT. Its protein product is CASSAGQSSGNTIYF.

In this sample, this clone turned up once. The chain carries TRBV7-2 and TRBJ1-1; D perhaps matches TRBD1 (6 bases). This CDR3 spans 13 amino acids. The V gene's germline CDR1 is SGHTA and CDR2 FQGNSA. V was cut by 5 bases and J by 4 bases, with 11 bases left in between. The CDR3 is CASSQQGSTEAFF. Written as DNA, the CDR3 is TGTGCCAGCAGCCAACAGGGTTCCACTGAAGCTTTCTTT.

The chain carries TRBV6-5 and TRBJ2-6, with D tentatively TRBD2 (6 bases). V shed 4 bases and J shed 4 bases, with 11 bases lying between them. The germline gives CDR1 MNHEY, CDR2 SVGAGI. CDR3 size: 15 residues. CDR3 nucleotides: TGTGCCAGCAGTTCCTGGGGAGGAGGGGCCAACGTCCTGACTTTC. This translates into CASSSWGGGANVLTF.

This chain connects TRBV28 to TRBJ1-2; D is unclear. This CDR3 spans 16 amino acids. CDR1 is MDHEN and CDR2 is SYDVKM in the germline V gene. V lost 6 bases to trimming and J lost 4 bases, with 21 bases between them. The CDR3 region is CASRPTGLARLYGYTF. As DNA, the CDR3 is TGTGCCAGCAGACCAACCGGGCTTGCTCGCCTCTATGGCTACACCTTC.

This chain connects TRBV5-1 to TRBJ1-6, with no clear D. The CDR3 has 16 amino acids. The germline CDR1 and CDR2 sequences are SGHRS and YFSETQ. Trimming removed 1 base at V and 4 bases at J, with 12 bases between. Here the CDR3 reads CASSLYGEGYNSPLHF. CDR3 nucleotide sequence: TGCGCCAGCAGCTTGTACGGGGAAGGGTATAATTCACCCCTCCACTTT.

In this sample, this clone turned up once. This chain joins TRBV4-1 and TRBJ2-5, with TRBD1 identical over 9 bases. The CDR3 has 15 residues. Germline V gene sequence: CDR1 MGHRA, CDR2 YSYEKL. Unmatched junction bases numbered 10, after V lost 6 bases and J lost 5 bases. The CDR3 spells CASSPHRGQMETQYF. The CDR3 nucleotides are TGCGCCAGCAGTCCGCACAGGGGGCAGATGGAGACCCAGTACTTC.

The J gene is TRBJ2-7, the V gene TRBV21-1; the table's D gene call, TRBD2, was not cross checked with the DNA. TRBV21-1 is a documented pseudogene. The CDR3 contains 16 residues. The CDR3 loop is CASTPYGRDQTYEQYF. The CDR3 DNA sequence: TGTGCCAGCACCCCTTATGGGCGGGACCAGACCTACGAGCAGTACTTC.

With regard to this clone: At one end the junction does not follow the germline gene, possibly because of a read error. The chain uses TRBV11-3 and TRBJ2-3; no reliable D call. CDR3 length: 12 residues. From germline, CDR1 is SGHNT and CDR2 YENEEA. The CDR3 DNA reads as TGTGCCAGCAGCTTGCGCACGGATACGCAGTATTTT. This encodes CASSLRTDTQYF.

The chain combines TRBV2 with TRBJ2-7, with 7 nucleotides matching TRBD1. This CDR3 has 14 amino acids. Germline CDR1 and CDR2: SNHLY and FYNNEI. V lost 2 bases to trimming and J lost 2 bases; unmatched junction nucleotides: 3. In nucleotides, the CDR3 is TGTGCCAGCAGTGAAAAACAGGGGCCCTACGAGCAGTACTTC. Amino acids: CASSEKQGPYEQYF.

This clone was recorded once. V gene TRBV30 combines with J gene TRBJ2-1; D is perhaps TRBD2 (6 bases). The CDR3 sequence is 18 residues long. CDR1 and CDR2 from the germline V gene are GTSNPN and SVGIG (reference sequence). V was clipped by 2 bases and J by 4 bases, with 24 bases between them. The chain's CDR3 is CAWSWMGSRRAFYNEQFF. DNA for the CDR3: TGTGCCTGGAGTTGGATGGGGTCACGGAGGGCCTTTTACAATGAGCAGTTCTTC.

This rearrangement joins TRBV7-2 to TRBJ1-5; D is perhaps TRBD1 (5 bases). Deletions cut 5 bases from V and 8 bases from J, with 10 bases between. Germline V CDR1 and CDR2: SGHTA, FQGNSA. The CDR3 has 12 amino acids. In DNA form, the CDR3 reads TGTGCCAGCAGCCCCGGGGCGGAGCCCCAGCATTTT. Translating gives CASSPGAEPQHF.

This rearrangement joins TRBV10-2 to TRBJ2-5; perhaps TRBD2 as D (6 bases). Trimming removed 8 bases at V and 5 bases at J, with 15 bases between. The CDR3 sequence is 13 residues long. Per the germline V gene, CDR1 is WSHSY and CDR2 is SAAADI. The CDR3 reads CASGGGVGETQYF. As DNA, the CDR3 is TGCGCCAGCGGGGGAGGAGTGGGTGAGACCCAGTACTTC.

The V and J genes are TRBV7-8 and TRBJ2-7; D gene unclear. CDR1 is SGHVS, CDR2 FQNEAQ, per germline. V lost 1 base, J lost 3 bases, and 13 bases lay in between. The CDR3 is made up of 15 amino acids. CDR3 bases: TGTGCCAGCAGCTTAGGACCGACGGAGAGCTACGAGCAGTACTTC. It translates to CASSLGPTESYEQYF.

CDR3 region: CASSLDRQNTEAFF. Here the CDR3 DNA reads TGCGCCAGCAGCTTAGACAGGCAGAACACTGAAGCTTTCTTT. V and J are TRBV5-1 and TRBJ1-1, with D possibly matching TRBD1 (6 bases). V was pared by 2 bases and J by 1 base, with 9 bases between. The CDR3 covers 14 residues. Germline V gene data show CDR1 as SGHRS and CDR2 as YFSETQ. The whole variable domain, filled in from reference TRBV5-1 and TRBJ1-1, reads KAGVTQTPRYLIKTRGQQVTLSCSPISGHRSVSWYQQTPGQGLQFLFEYFSETQRNKGNFPGRFSGRQFSNSRSEMNVSTLELGDSALYLCASSLDRQNTEAFFGQGTRLTVV.

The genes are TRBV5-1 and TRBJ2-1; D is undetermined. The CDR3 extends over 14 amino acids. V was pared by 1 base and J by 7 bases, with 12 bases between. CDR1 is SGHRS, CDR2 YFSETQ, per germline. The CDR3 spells CASSLSQPVNEQFF. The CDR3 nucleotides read TGCGCCAGCAGCTTGAGCCAACCCGTGAATGAGCAGTTCTTC.

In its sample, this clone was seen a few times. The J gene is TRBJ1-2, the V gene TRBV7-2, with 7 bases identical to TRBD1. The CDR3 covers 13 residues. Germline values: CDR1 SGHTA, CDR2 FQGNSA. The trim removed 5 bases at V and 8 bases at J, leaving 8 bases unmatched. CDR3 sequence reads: CASSPGTVRGYTF. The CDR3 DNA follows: TGTGCCAGCAGCCCCGGGACAGTCAGGGGCTACACCTTC.

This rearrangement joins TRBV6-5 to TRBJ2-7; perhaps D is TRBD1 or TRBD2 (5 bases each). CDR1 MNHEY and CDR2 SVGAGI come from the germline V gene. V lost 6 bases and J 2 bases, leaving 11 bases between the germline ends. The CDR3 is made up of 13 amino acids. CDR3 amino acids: CASRSSGPYEQYF. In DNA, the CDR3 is TGTGCCAGCAGGTCCTCGGGGCCCTACGAGCAGTACTTC.

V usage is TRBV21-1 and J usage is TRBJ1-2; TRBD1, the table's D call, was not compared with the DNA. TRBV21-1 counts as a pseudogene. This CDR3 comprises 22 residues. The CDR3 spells CASSKRTKGEWGPNRLGYGYTF. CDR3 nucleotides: TGTGCCAGCAGCAAAAGGACAAAAGGCGAATGGGGGCCGAACCGTCTAGGCTATGGCTACACCTTC.

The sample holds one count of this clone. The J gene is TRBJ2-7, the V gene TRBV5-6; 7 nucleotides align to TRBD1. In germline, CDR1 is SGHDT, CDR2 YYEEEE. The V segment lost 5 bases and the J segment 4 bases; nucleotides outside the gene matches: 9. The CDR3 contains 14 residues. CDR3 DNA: TGTGCCAGCAGGCGGACAGGTCAGCGTTACGAGCAGTACTTC. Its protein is CASRRTGQRYEQYF.

CDR3 in amino acids: CASSPWDSPQETQYF. For the CDR3, the DNA is TGTGCCAGCTCACCCTGGGACAGCCCGCAAGAGACCCAGTACTTC. The V call is TRBV18, the J call TRBJ2-5; 7 nucleotides agree with TRBD1. CDR1 KGHSH and CDR2 LQKENI come from the germline V gene. The CDR3 has 15 amino acids. V trimming: 3 bases; J trimming: 2 bases; junction bases outside the gene matches: 6.

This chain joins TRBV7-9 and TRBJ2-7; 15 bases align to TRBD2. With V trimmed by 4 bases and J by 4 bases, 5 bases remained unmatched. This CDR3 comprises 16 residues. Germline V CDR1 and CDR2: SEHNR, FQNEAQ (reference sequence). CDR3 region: CASSYGLAGGGYEQYF. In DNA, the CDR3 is TGTGCCAGCAGCTACGGACTAGCGGGAGGGGGATACGAGCAGTACTTC.

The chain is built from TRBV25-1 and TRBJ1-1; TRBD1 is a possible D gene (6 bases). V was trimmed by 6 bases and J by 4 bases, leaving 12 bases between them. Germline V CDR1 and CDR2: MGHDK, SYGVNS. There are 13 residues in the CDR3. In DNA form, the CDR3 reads TGTGCCAGCAGATTAGGGGGAATCACTGAAGCTTTCTTT. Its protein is CASRLGGITEAFF.

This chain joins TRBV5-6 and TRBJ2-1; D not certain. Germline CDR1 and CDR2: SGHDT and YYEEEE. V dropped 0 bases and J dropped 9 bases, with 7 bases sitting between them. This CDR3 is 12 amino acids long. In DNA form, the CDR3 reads TGTGCCAGCAGCTTGGCGACGGGTGAGCAGTTCTTC. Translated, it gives CASSLATGEQFF.

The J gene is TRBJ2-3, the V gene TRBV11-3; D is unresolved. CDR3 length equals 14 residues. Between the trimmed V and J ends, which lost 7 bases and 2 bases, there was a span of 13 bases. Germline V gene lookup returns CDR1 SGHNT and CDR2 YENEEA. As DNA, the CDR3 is TGTGCCAGCAACTCCCGCGGCTCCACAGATACGCAGTATTTT. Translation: CASNSRGSTDTQYF.

The CDR3 bases are TGCGCCAGCAGCCTTCCCTCGACAGGGAACACCGGGGAGCTGTTTTTT. Protein: CASSLPSTGNTGELFF. The gene calls are TRBV5-1 and TRBJ2-2; TRBD1 is a possible D gene (6 bases). This CDR3 comprises 16 residues. The germline CDR1 and CDR2 sequences are SGHRS and YFSETQ. With 4 bases removed from V and 1 base from J, the gap between germline ends came to 14 bases.

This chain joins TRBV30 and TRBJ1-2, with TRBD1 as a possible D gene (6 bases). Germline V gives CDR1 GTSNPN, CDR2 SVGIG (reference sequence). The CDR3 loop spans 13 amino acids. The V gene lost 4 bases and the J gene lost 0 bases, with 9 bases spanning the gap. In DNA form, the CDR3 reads TGTGCCTGGACGGACAGTGCTAACTATGGCTACACCTTC. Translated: CAWTDSANYGYTF.

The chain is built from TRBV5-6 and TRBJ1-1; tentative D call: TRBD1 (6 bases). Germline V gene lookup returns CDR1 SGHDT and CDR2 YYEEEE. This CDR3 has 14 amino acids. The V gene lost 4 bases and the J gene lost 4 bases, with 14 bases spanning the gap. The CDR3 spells CASSPTGRGTEAFF. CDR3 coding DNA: TGTGCCAGCAGCCCGACAGGTCGCGGCACTGAAGCTTTCTTT.